These 3 T cell receptor beta chains came from one sample sequenced in a study of T cells expressing NK-cell markers. TCRdb re-called the 5' RACE reads, yielding one record per CDR3 amino acid sequence without DNA. The table for this sample gives 350,000 to 450,000 distinct CDR3 sequences. Sequenced sample: blood T cells: a sorted CD56 or NKG2C T cell subset, CD4+ or CD8+ T cells, or bulk PBMC T cells (not recorded which). The receptors stem from a man aged 18 to 69 in good health.

The chain recombines TRBV7-9 with TRBJ1-5; there is no DNA to check the TCRdb D call of TRBD1. This CDR3 is built from 13 residues. Germline CDR1 and CDR2: SEHNR and FQNEAQ (reference sequence). CDR3 protein: CASSTRANQPQHF.

The chain uses TRBV14 and TRBJ2-5. This CDR3 is 14 amino acids long. The V gene's germline CDR1 is SGHDN and CDR2 FVKESK. The chain's CDR3 is CASSPVGKWETQYF. The full variable domain, rest sourced from reference TRBV14 and TRBJ2-5, is EAGVTQFPSHSVIEKGQTVTLRCDPISGHDNLYWYRRVMGKEIKFLLHFVKESKQDESGMPNNRFLAERTGGTYSTLKVQPAELEDSGVYFCASSPVGKWETQYFGPGTRLLVL.

The chain combines TRBV15 with TRBJ2-1. In germline, CDR1 is LNHNV, CDR2 YYDKDF (reference sequence). This CDR3 region has 13 residues. This CDR3 is CATSRDLQPEQFF.